This T cell receptor beta chain was obtained from a study of T cells in Graves' hyperthyroidism and ophthalmopathy. The study, taken as a whole, reports: Blood also contained most expanded thyroid clonotypes above 0.001.

Diagnosis relied on clinical symptoms, serum thyroxine and TRAb, thyroid ultrasound and orbital computed tomography. The PBMCs studied were ones that came from 10 ml fresh peripheral blood. About this clonotype: Its antigen is as yet unknown.

Amplification of TCR beta CDR3 regions used RNA as the template. Researchers ran a first-round RT-PCR on the TCR CDR3 using the HTBI primer set. TCRdb reprocessed the multiplex PCR reads via MiXCR and lists one record per CDR3 protein. The repertoire holds hundreds of thousands of distinct CDR3 sequences, with roughly 20% as singletons. The TCR was taken from a young man with Graves' ophthalmopathy. The sequenced material came from blood.

The CDR3, as DNA: TGTGCCAGCAGTTTTTCGGTAGCGCTCTATGATGAGGAGCAGTACTTC. It translates to CASSFSVALYDEEQYF. The chain uses TRBV28 and TRBJ2-7; a possible D gene is TRBD2 (5 bases). The V gene lost 3 bases and the J gene lost 7 bases, with 22 bases spanning the gap. The CDR3 contains 16 residues. Germline loops: CDR1 MDHEN, CDR2 SYDVKM.